Listed below are T cell receptor beta chains from one sample, sequenced in a study of CD8 T cells in ankylosing spondylitis. Via MiXCR, TCRdb re-called the 5' RACE reads, giving one row per CDR3 protein. There are about 260,000 distinct CDR3 sequences in the sample; 24% occur only once, and roughly 0.67% lies in the top ten. Sample: blood, either unsorted or a sorted T cell fraction (not recorded which). Receptors originate from a male donor with ankylosing spondylitis or in good health (not recorded which). The CDR3 runs from the conserved cysteine through the conserved F or W. A D gene is named only where the DNA matches it firmly. Part of the rows lack a size; the others show once, few, many or a class for expanded clones.

TRBV20-1,TRBJ1-5,few,TRBD1,CSARDRNQPQHF,TGCAGTGCTAGGGACAGGAATCAGCCCCAGCATTTT
TRBV20-1,TRBJ2-7,many,.,CSASADTYEQYF,TGCAGTGCTAGCGCGGATACCTACGAGCAGTACTTC
TRBV19,TRBJ1-2,few,.,CAASSTSRGSPSYTF,TGTGCCGCATCGAGTACGAGTAGGGGCTCTCCGAGCTACACCTTC
TRBV29-1,TRBJ2-3,many,.,CSGTGSGTDTQYF,TGCAGCGGCACAGGGTCCGGCACAGATACGCAGTATTTT
TRBV12-2,TRBJ2-5,.,.,CASRLAEDREQETQYF,TGTGCAAGTCGCTTAGCGGAGGACAGGGAGCAAGAGACCCAGTACTTC
TRBV6-1,TRBJ2-3,few,TRBD2,CASSTRTSGGAGTQYF,TGTGCCAGCAGTACCCGGACTAGCGGGGGGGCTGGTACGCAGTATTTT
TRBV5-1,TRBJ1-2,many,.,CASSLGTRGYGYTF,TGCGCCAGCAGCTTGGGTACCAGGGGCTATGGCTACACCTTC
TRBV23-1,TRBJ2-7,once,.,CAGQWGEQYF,TGCGCCGGACAATGGGGCGAGCAGTACTTC
TRBV5-1,TRBJ1-2,.,.,CASSLEAASQRYTF,TGCGCCAGCAGCTTGGAAGCCGCATCGCAGCGCTACACCTTC
TRBV20-1,TRBJ2-1,many,TRBD2,CSAESSSGRNNEQFF,TGCAGTGCTGAGAGCTCTAGCGGCCGAAACAATGAGCAGTTCTTC
TRBV12-3/TRBV12-4,TRBJ1-1,.,.,CASSLVQGRNTEAFF,TGTGCCAGCAGTTTAGTCCAGGGGAGGAACACTGAAGCTTTCTTT